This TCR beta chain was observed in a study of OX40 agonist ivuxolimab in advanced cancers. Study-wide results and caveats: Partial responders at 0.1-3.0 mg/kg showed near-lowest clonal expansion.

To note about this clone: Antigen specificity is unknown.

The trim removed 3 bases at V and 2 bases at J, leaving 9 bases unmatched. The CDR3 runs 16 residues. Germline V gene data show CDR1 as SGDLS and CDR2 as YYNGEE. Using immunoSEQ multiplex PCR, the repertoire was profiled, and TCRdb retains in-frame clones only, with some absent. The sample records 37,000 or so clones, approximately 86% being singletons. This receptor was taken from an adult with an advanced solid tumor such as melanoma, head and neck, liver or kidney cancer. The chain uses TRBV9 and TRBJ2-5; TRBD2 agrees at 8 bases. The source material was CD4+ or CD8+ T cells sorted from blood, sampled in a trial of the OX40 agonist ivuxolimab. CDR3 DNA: TGTGCCAGCAGCGCCGCGGGGCGGGGGGCTCAAGAGACCCAGTACTTC. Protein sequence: CASSAAGRGAQETQYF.